Following are 21 T cell receptor beta chains from one sample sequenced in a study of OX40 agonist ivuxolimab in advanced cancers. TCRdb's copy holds only in-frame clones and misses some; the assay was immunoSEQ multiplex PCR. The table has fewer than 85,000 clones, 80% to 85% seen once. The starting material was CD4+ or CD8+ T cells sorted from blood, obtained in a trial of the OX40 agonist ivuxolimab. The receptors shown here come from an adult with an advanced solid tumor such as melanoma, head and neck, liver or kidney cancer.

The rearrangement joins TRBV7-3 to TRBJ1-1; a possible D gene is TRBD1 (5 bases). Germline V lookup: CDR1 SGHTA, CDR2 FQGTGA. The CDR3 is made up of 15 amino acids. V shed 0 bases and J shed 6 bases, with 14 bases lying between them. CDR3 sequence (DNA): TGTGCCAGCAGCTTAACCCCGGGAGCCAGGGCTGAAGCTTTCTTT. Its translation is CASSLTPGARAEAFF.

The rearrangement uses TRBV5-6 and TRBJ2-3; the D call may be TRBD1 or TRBD2 (5 bases each). Trimming took 0 bases from V and 1 from J, leaving 6 bases between them. This CDR3 is 14 amino acids long. Germline CDR1 and CDR2: SGHDT and YYEEEE. CDR3 loop: CASSLGDGTDTQYF. CDR3 nucleotide sequence: TGTGCCAGCAGCTTGGGGGACGGCACAGATACGCAGTATTTT.

The chain couples TRBV5-1 to TRBJ2-7, with 12 bases that match TRBD2. The CDR3 contains 13 residues. Germline CDR1 reads SGHRS; CDR2 reads YFSETQ. The ends lost 5 bases at V and 9 bases at J; junction bases unmatched: 6. This CDR3 reads CASRAGTSGSQYV. As DNA, the CDR3 is TGCGCCAGCAGGGCCGGGACTAGCGGGTCGCAGTACGTC.

V and J are TRBV27 and TRBJ2-7; either TRBD1 or TRBD2 may supply D (5 bases each). With 2 bases removed from V and 7 bases from J, the gap between germline ends came to 15 bases. In germline, CDR1 is MNHEY, CDR2 SMNVEV (reference sequence). The CDR3 extends over 14 amino acids. CDR3 in amino acids: CASSLGGVGVEQYF. The CDR3 bases are TGTGCCAGCAGTTTAGGGGGAGTGGGTGTGGAGCAGTACTTC.

V usage is TRBV7-2 and J usage is TRBJ2-5; D not resolved. The CDR3 contains 11 residues. CDR1 is SGHTA and CDR2 is FQGNSA in the germline V gene. The ends were cut back, 4 bases at V and 3 bases at J, with 3 bases in the middle. The CDR3 nucleotides are TGTGCCAGCAGCTCAAAAGAGACCCAGTACTTC. It yields the protein CASSSKETQYF.

The CDR3 is CASRATGGYGYTF. CDR3 in DNA: TGTGCCAGCAGGGCGACAGGGGGCTATGGCTACACCTTC. V gene TRBV27 combines with J gene TRBJ1-2; 9 nucleotides match TRBD1. CDR1 MNHEY and CDR2 SMNVEV come from the germline V gene (reference sequence). This CDR3 region has 13 residues. V lost 6 bases and J lost 4; bases outside the gene matches: 3.

This clone was observed a handful of times. The chain employs TRBV4-2 and TRBJ2-2; no definite D call. The V end was cut by 4 bases, the J end by 0 bases, with 12 bases between. The germline CDR1 and CDR2 sequences are LGHNA and YNFKEQ. The length of the CDR3 is 16 residues. CDR3 residues: CASSLWGGANTGELFF. The CDR3, as DNA: TGTGCCAGCAGCCTCTGGGGTGGCGCGAACACCGGGGAGCTGTTTTTT.

This sequence joins TRBV18 and TRBJ1-6; TRBD1 matches at 11 bases. The germline gives CDR1 KGHSH, CDR2 LQKENI. The CDR3 is 16 amino acids. J was trimmed by 10 bases and V by 1 base; bases with no gene match: 6. The DNA for the CDR3 is TGTGCCAGCTCACCACAAGGACAGGGGGCAGGATCACCCCTCCACTTT. Its protein is CASSPQGQGAGSPLHF.

The V and J genes are TRBV9 and TRBJ2-1, with D uncertain. Trimming stripped 0 bases from V and 0 bases from J, with 10 bases between. Germline CDR1 reads SGDLS; CDR2 reads YYNGEE. There are 16 residues in the CDR3. The CDR3 DNA sequence: TGTGCCAGCAGCGTAGCGGGTTGGGGCTCCTACAATGAGCAGTTCTTC. Protein: CASSVAGWGSYNEQFF.

Only one count was recorded for this clone. CDR3 protein: CASRGQVDYNEQFF. The CDR3 nucleotides read TGCGCCAGCAGGGGACAGGTAGATTACAATGAGCAGTTCTTC. This rearrangement joins TRBV5-1 to TRBJ2-1; 8 positions match TRBD1. Trimming removed 5 bases from V and 4 bases from J; junction bases left unmatched: 5. The CDR3 spans 14 residues. The V gene's germline CDR1 is SGHRS and CDR2 YFSETQ.

The chain recombines TRBV6-5 with TRBJ2-3; no reliable D call. This CDR3 is 13 amino acids long. Germline loops: CDR1 MNHEY, CDR2 SVGAGI. Trimming cost V 7 bases and J 4 bases, with 12 bases left between them. This CDR3 is CASTTSGADTQYF. CDR3 nucleotide sequence: TGTGCCAGCACCACAAGTGGGGCAGATACGCAGTATTTT.

The chain employs TRBV28 and TRBJ1-2; 11 nucleotides align to TRBD1. Germline loops: CDR1 MDHEN, CDR2 SYDVKM. This CDR3 region has 15 residues. V dropped 3 bases and J dropped 7; count of bases not matched to a gene: 7. CDR3 amino acids: CASSFPGTGGSGYTF. The CDR3 coding sequence is TGTGCCAGCAGTTTCCCCGGGACAGGGGGTAGTGGCTACACCTTC.

The chain employs TRBV6-5 and TRBJ2-7; D tentatively fits TRBD1 or TRBD2 (5 bases each). The ends were cut back, 0 bases at V and 2 bases at J, with 14 bases in the middle. Germline CDR1 reads MNHEY; CDR2 reads SVGAGI. The CDR3 loop spans 16 amino acids. The chain's CDR3 is CASSYSGASRTYEQYF. The CDR3 coding sequence is TGTGCCAGCAGTTACTCAGGGGCTAGCAGAACCTACGAGCAGTACTTC.

The V call is TRBV5-4, the J call TRBJ1-4; 7 bases agree with TRBD1. V lost 2 bases, J lost 8 bases, and 9 bases stayed unmatched. Germline loops: CDR1 SGHNT, CDR2 YYREEE (reference sequence). The CDR3 is made up of 15 amino acids. CDR3 in DNA: TGTGCCAGCAGCTTAGGGGACAGCCAGAGGGAAAAACTGTTTTTT. Amino acid sequence: CASSLGDSQREKLFF.

The V call is TRBV4-3, the J call TRBJ2-3; perhaps TRBD2 as D (8 bases). Trimming removed 0 bases from V and 0 bases from J, with 16 bases in between. The germline V gene has CDR1 LGHNA and CDR2 YSLEER. This CDR3 region has 18 residues. In nucleotides, the CDR3 is TGCGCCAGCAGCCAAGATGACAGGGCTAGCGGGAGCACAGATACGCAGTATTTT. Translating it yields CASSQDDRASGSTDTQYF.

The CDR3 nucleotides are TGTGCCAGCAGCCCAGGACTAGCGGGAGGTGGAGCGAACACCGGGGAGCTGTTTTTT. It encodes CASSPGLAGGGANTGELFF. The V and J genes are TRBV7-8 and TRBJ2-2, with 14 positions matching TRBD2. The germline CDR1 and CDR2 sequences are SGHVS and FQNEAQ. Trimming cost V 5 bases and J 0 bases; bases outside gene matches: 8. CDR3 length: 19 amino acids.

V gene TRBV4-3 combines with J gene TRBJ1-2; 12 bases map to TRBD1. This CDR3 spans 20 amino acids. Germline CDR1 is LGHNA and CDR2 is YSLEER. The V segment lost 1 base and the J segment 0 bases; nucleotides outside the gene matches: 12. CDR3 DNA sequence: TGCGCCAGCAGCCAAGGCTTTTTACCGGGACAGGGGGCTTCTAACTATGGCTACACCTTC. The encoded protein is CASSQGFLPGQGASNYGYTF.

The count of this clone is one. The J gene is TRBJ2-6, the V gene TRBV19, with 8 bases identical to TRBD2. Germline assignment: CDR1 LNHDA and CDR2 SQIVND (reference sequence). This CDR3 is 15 amino acids long. J was trimmed by 3 bases and V by 3 bases; bases with no gene match: 1. CDR3 nucleotide sequence: TGTGCCAGTAGTATCCGGGAGGGTGGGGCCAACGTCCTGACTTTC. This encodes CASSIREGGANVLTF. The full variable domain, rest sourced from reference TRBV19 and TRBJ2-6, is DGGITQSPKYLFRKEGQNVTLSCEQNLNHDAMYWYRQDPGQGLRLIYYSQIVNDFQKGDIAEGYSVSREKKESFPLTVTSAQKNPTAFYLCASSIREGGANVLTFGAGSRLTVL.

The chain recombines TRBV1 with TRBJ2-3; the table assigns TRBD2, which was not confirmed against the DNA. TRBV1 is listed as a pseudogene. The CDR3 runs 16 residues. The CDR3 reads CTSSQDRGGNTDTQYF. CDR3 nucleotide sequence: TGCACCAGCAGCCAGGACCGGGGGGGGAACACAGATACGCAGTATTTT.

This clone was detected once. This chain joins TRBV13 and TRBJ2-5, with 8 bases matching TRBD1. After removal of 5 bases from V and 1 base from J, the junction contained 12 bases not matched to a gene. This CDR3 is built from 17 residues. Germline V gives CDR1 PRHDT, CDR2 FYEKMQ (reference sequence). The CDR3 DNA is TGTGCCAGCAGCCAGGAGTTGGCAGGGGGCAGCCAAGAGACCCAGTACTTC. Translation: CASSQELAGGSQETQYF.

The chain employs TRBV27 and TRBJ2-1; TRBD2 agrees at 9 bases. Germline V gives CDR1 MNHEY, CDR2 SMNVEV (reference sequence). The CDR3 consists of 16 residues. J lost 9 bases, V lost 3 bases, and 12 bases had no gene match. The CDR3 bases are TGTGCCAGCAGTTTTCTGGGGCTAGCGGGAATCAGTGAGCAGTTCTTC. This encodes CASSFLGLAGISEQFF.